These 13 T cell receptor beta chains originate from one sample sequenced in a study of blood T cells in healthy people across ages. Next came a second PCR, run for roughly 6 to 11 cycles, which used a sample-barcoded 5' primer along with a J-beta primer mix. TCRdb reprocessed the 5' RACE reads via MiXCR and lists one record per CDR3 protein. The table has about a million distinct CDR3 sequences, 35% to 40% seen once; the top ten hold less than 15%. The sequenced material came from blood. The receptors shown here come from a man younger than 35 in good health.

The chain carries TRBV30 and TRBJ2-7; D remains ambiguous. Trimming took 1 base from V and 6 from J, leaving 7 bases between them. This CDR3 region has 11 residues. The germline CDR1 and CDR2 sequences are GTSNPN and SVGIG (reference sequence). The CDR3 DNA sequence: TGTGCCTGGAGTGGGAGAAGCGAGCAGTACTTC. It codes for CAWSGRSEQYF.

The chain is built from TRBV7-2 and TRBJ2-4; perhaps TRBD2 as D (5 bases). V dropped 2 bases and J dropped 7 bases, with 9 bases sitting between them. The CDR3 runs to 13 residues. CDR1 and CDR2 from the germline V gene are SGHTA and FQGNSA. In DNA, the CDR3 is TGTGCCAGCAGCTTAAATGGCGGGAACATTCAGTACTTC. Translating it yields CASSLNGGNIQYF.

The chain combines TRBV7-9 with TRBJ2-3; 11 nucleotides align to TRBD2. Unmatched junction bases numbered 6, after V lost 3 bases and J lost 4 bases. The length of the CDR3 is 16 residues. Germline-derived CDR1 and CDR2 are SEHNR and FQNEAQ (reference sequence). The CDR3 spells CASSLSLAGVPDTQYF. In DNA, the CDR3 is TGTGCCAGCAGCTTGTCACTAGCGGGGGTCCCAGATACGCAGTATTTT. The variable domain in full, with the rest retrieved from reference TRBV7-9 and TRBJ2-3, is DTGVSQNPRHKITKRGQNVTFRCDPISEHNRLYWYRQTLGQGPEFLTYFQNEAQLEKSRLLSDRFSAERPKGSFSTLEIQRTEQGDSAMYLCASSLSLAGVPDTQYFGPGTRLTVL.

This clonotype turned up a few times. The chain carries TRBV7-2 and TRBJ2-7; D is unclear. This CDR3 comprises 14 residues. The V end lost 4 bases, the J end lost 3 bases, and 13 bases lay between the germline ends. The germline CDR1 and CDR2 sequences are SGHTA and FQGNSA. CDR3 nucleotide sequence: TGTGCCAGCAGCTCACCCGTGGGTTTCTACGAGCAGTACTTC. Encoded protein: CASSSPVGFYEQYF.

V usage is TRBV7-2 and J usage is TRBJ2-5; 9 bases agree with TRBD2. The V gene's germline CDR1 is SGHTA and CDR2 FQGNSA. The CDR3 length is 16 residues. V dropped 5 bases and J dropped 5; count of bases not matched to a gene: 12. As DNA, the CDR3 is TGTGCCAGCAGCAAGGGACTAGCTATTTTCTCTGAGACCCAGTACTTC. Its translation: CASSKGLAIFSETQYF.

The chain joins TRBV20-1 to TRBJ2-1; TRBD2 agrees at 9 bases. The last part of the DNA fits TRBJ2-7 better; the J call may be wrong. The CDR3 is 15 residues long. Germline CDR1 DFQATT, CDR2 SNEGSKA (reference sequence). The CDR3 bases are TGCAGTGCTGGCTCCGGGACTAGCTCCTACAATGAGCAGTACTTC. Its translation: CSAGSGTSSYNEQYF.

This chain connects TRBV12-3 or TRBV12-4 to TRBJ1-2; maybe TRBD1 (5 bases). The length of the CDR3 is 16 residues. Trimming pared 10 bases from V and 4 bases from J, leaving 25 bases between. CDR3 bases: TGTGCCACCAGCCCAAGGGGTGGTATGGCTAGCTATGGCTACACCTTC. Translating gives CATSPRGGMASYGYTF.

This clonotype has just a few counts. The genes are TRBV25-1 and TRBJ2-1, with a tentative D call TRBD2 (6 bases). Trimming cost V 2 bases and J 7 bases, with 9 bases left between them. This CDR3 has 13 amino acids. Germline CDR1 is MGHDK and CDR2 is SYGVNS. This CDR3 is CASSEPGRNEQFF. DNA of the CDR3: TGTGCCAGCAGTGAACCGGGGAGGAATGAGCAGTTCTTC. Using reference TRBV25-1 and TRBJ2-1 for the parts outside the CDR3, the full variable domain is EADIYQTPRYLVIGTGKKITLECSQTMGHDKMYWYQQDPGMELHLIHYSYGVNSTEKGDLSSESTVSRIRTEHFPLTLESARPSHTSQYLCASSEPGRNEQFFGPGTRLTVL.

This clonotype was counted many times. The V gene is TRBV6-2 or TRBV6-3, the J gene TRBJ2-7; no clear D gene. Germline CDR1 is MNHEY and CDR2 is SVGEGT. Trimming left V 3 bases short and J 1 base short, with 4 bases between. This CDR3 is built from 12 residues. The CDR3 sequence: CASSYRSYEQYF. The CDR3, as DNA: TGTGCCAGCAGTTATCGATCCTACGAGCAGTACTTC.

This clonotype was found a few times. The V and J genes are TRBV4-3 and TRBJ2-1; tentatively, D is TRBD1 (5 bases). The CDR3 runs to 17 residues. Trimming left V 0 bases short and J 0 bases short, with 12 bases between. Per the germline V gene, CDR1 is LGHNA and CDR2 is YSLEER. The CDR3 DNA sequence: TGCGCCAGCAGCCAAGAAGGGGCGCCTAGCTCCTACAATGAGCAGTTCTTC. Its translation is CASSQEGAPSSYNEQFF.

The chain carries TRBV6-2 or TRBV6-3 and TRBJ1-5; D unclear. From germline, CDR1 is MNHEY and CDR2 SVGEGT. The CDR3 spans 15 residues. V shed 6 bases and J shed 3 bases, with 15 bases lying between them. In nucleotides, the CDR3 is TGTGCCAGCAGGCCGGCAGATCTATACAATCAGCCCCAGCATTTT. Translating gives CASRPADLYNQPQHF.

The CDR3 region has the DNA TGTGCCATCAAAGACAGGGAGGAAAAACTGTTTTTT. The encoded protein is CAIKDREEKLFF. The rearrangement links TRBV10-3 to TRBJ1-4; the match to TRBD1 covers 7 bases. V was clipped by 7 bases and J by 8 bases; unmatched bases: 4. CDR3 length equals 12 residues. The germline V gene encodes CDR1 ENHRY and CDR2 SYGVKD.

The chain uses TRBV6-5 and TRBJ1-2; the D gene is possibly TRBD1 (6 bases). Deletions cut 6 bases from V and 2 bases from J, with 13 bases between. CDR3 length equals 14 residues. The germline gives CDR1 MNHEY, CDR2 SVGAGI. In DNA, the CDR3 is TGTGCCAGCAGACCCGCAGGGGCGAACTATGGCTACACCTTC. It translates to CASRPAGANYGYTF.